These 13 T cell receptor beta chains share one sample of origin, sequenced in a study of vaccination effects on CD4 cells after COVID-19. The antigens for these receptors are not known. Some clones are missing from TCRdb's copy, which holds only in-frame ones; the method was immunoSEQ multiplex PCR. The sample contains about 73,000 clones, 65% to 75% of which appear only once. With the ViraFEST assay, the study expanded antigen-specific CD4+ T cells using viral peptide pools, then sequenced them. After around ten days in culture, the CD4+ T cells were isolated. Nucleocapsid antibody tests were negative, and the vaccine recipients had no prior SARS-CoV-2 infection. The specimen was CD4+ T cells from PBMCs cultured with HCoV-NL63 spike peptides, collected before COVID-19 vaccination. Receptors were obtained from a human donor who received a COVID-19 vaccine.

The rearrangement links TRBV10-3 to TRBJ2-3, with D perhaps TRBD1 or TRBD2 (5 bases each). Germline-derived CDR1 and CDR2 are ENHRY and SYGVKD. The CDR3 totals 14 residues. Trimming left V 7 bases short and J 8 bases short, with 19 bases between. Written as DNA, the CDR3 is TGTGCCATCATGTCGGGGACGGGGCAGGTTACGCAGTATTTT. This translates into CAIMSGTGQVTQYF.

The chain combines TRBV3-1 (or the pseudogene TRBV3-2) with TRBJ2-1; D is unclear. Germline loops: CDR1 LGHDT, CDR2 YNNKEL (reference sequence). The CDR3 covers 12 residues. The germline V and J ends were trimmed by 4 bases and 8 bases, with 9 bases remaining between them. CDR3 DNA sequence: TGTGCCAGCAGCCCCGGCTGGGATGAGCAGTTCTTC. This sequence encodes CASSPGWDEQFF.

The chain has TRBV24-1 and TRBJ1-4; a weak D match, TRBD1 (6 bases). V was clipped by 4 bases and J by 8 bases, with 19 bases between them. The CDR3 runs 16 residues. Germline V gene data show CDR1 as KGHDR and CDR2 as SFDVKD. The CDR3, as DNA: TGTGCCACCAGTGAGGGGGGCGGGGGCGGCCGCGAAAAACTGTTTTTT. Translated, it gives CATSEGGGGGREKLFF.

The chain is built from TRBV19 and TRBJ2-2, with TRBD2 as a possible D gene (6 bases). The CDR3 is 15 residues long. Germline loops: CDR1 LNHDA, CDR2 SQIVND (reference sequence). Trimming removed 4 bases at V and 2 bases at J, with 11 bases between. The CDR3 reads CASSTGRRNTGELFF. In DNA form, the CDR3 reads TGTGCCAGTAGTACCGGGAGACGAAACACCGGGGAGCTGTTTTTT.

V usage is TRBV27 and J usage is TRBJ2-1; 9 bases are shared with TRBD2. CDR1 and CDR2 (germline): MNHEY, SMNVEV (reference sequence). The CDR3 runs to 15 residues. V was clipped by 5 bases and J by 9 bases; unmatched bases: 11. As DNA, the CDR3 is TGTGCCAGCAGTCTAGTGGGCGGGGGGGCTCGTGAGCAGTTCTTC. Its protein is CASSLVGGGAREQFF.

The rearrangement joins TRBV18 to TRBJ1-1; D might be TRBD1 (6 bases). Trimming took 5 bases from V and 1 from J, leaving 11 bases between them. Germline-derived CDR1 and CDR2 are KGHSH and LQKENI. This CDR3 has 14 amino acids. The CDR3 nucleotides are TGTGCCAGCTCATGGGACAAAACGAACACTGAAGCTTTCTTT. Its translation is CASSWDKTNTEAFF.

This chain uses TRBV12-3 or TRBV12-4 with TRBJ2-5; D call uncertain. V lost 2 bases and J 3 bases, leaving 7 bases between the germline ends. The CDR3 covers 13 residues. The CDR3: CASSLRRKETQYF. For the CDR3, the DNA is TGTGCCAGCAGTTTACGCAGAAAAGAGACCCAGTACTTC.

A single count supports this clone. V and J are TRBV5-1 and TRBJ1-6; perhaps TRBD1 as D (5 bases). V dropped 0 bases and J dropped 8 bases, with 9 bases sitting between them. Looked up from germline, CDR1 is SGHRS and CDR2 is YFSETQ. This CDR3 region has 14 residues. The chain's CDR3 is CASSLGQFYSPLHF. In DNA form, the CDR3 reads TGCGCCAGCAGCTTGGGACAGTTCTATTCACCCCTCCACTTT.

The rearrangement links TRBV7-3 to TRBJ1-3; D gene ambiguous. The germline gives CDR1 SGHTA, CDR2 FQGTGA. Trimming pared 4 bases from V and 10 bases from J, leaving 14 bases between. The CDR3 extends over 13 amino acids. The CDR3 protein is CASSSQREGTIYF. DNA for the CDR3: TGTGCCAGCAGCTCCCAAAGGGAAGGGACCATATATTTT.

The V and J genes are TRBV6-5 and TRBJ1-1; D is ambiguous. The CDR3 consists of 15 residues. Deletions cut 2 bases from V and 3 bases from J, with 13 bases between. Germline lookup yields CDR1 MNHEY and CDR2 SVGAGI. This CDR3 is CASSYGQPWDTEAFF. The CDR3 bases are TGTGCCAGCAGTTACGGGCAGCCGTGGGACACTGAAGCTTTCTTT.

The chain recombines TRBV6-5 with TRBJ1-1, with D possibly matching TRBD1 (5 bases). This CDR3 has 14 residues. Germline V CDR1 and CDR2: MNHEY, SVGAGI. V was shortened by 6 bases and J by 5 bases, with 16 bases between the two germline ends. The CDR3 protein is CASSRVGTGTEAFF. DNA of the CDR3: TGTGCCAGCAGCCGCGTGGGGACGGGGACTGAAGCTTTCTTT.

CDR3 region: CASSKRADFYTEAFF. The DNA for the CDR3 is TGTGCCAGTAGTAAAAGGGCAGATTTCTACACTGAAGCTTTCTTT. The chain joins TRBV19 to TRBJ1-1; unclear D gene. Trimming stripped 4 bases from V and 3 bases from J, with 15 bases between. This CDR3 contains 15 residues. Germline loops: CDR1 LNHDA, CDR2 SQIVND (reference sequence).

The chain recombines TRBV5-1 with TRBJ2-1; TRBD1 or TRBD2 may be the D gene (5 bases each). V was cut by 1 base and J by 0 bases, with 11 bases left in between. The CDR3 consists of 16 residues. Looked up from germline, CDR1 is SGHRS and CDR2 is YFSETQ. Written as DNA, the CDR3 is TGCGCCAGCAGCTTGATGGGACGGAGCTCCTACAATGAGCAGTTCTTC. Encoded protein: CASSLMGRSSYNEQFF.